One sample yielded the 7 T cell receptor beta chains listed below, sequenced in a study of shared clonotypes between healthy human individuals. Assay: immunoSEQ multiplex PCR; the TCRdb copy retains only in-frame clones and omits some. The sample comprises 1,400,000 or so clones, 98% of which are singletons, and over 0.3% rests with the top ten. Sequenced material: naive CD4+ T cells sorted from blood. Subset indicated: CD45RA+ positively selected. Receptor source: a man aged 25 to 45 in good health.

The chain has TRBV9 and TRBJ2-5, with D possibly TRBD1 on 6 matching bases. The V end was cut by 4 bases, the J end by 4 bases, with 17 bases between. This CDR3 comprises 15 residues. Germline CDR1 and CDR2: SGDLS and YYNGEE. CDR3 in DNA: TGTGCCAGCAGCCCCCCAGGGGTAACGACAGAGACCCAGTACTTC. Residues: CASSPPGVTTETQYF. The full variable domain, in which reference TRBV9 and TRBJ2-5 provide the parts outside the CDR3, is DSGVTQTPKHLITATGQRVTLRCSPRSGDLSVYWYQQSLDQGLQFLIQYYNGEERAKGNILERFSAQQFPDLHSELNLSSLELGDSALYFCASSPPGVTTETQYFGPGTRLLVL.

This rearrangement joins TRBV18 to TRBJ2-7; TRBD2 matches at 13 bases. The length of the CDR3 is 16 residues. CDR1 is KGHSH, CDR2 LQKENI, per germline. Trimming took 3 bases from V and 4 from J; bases not matched to a gene: 6. The CDR3 DNA is TGTGCCAGCTCACCCCCACGGACTAGCGGGAGTTACGAGCAGTACTTC. Its translation: CASSPPRTSGSYEQYF.

The rearrangement links TRBV5-4 to TRBJ2-2; no reliable D call. This CDR3 has 18 residues. V was pared by 4 bases and J by 6 bases, with 25 bases between. Germline assignment: CDR1 SGHNT and CDR2 YYREEE (reference sequence). CDR3 in amino acids: CASSPVVGSGGVPGELFF. As DNA, the CDR3 is TGTGCCAGCAGCCCCGTGGTGGGATCGGGTGGTGTCCCCGGGGAGCTGTTTTTT.

The CDR3 loop is CASSILRSNQPQHF. CDR3 nucleotide sequence: TGTGCCAGTAGTATTTTGAGAAGCAATCAGCCCCAGCATTTT. The rearrangement uses TRBV19 and TRBJ1-5, with D unresolved. The CDR3 runs 14 residues. Trimming stripped 3 bases from V and 1 base from J, with 7 bases between. Germline V lookup: CDR1 LNHDA, CDR2 SQIVND (reference sequence).

This chain joins TRBV11-1 and TRBJ2-1; D not certain. Germline V gene lookup returns CDR1 SGHAT and CDR2 FQDESV (reference sequence). The ends were cut back, 2 bases at V and 12 bases at J, with 17 bases in the middle. This CDR3 spans 14 amino acids. The CDR3 sequence: CASSLQTNRGWQFF. DNA of the CDR3: TGTGCCAGCAGCTTACAAACCAACCGAGGATGGCAGTTCTTC.

The V and J genes are TRBV6-6 and TRBJ1-2; D is ambiguous. The CDR3 is 11 residues long. V lost 8 bases to trimming and J lost 5 bases, with 9 bases between them. Germline values: CDR1 MNHNY, CDR2 SVGAGI (reference sequence). CDR3 loop: CASWGGYGYTF. DNA for the CDR3: TGTGCCAGCTGGGGTGGGTATGGCTACACCTTC.

The chain uses TRBV18 and TRBJ2-5; 8 nucleotides align to TRBD1. Per the germline V gene, CDR1 is KGHSH and CDR2 is LQKENI. The CDR3 consists of 13 residues. The V gene end was trimmed by 5 bases and the J gene end by 13 bases; junction bases not matched to a gene: 12. As DNA, the CDR3 is TGTGCCAGCTCAGTTGACGGACAGGGCCCCGGGTACTTC. Its protein product is CASSVDGQGPGYF.